What follows is one T cell receptor beta chain and its context. What it binds is unknown. TCRbeta library preparation incorporated unique molecular identifiers. TCRdb reanalysed the PCR reads using MiXCR and keeps one entry per CDR3 protein. The table lists 210,000 or so distinct CDR3 sequences, under 13% of them singletons, with 28% in the top ten. These data belong to a study of T-cell reconstitution after alpha-beta-depleted transplantation in children. Study-level results: Expanded graft clones numbering several hundred reportedly gave rise to alpha-beta T cells about two months after transplant.

The CDR3 has 11 amino acids. The germline gives CDR1 MRHNA, CDR2 SNTAGT. The V end was cut by 4 bases, the J end by 7 bases, with 5 bases between. The specimen was PBMCs, collected before TCRalphabeta/CD19-depleted stem cell transplant. This receptor was taken from a child under two years old with acute myeloid leukemia, due to receive a stem cell transplant. The chain links TRBV6-4 to TRBJ1-5; D gene uncertain. The chain's CDR3 is CASSVGQPQHF. CDR3 DNA: TGTGCCAGCAGTGTGGGACAGCCCCAGCATTTT.